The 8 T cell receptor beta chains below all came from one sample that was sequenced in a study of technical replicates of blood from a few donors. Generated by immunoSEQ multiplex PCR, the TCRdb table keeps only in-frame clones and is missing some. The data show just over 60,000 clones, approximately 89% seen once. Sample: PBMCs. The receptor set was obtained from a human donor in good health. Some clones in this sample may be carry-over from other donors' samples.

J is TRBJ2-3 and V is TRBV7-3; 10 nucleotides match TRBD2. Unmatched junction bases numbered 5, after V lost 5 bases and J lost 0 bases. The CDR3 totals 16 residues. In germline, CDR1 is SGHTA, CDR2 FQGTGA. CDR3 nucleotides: TGTGCCAGCAGCACGGGACTAGCGCAAAGCACAGATACGCAGTATTTT. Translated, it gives CASSTGLAQSTDTQYF.

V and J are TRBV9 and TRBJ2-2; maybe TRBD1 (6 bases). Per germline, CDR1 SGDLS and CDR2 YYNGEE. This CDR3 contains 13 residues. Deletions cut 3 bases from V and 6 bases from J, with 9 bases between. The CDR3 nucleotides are TGTGCCAGCAGCGGAGGGGGTTCCGGGGAGCTGTTTTTT. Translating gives CASSGGGSGELFF.

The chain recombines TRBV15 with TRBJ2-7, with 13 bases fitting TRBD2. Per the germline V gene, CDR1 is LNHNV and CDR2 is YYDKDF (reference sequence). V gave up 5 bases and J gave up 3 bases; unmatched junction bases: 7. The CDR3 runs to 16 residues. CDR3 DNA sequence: TGTGCCACCAGCCCAACCTGGACTAGCGGGAGCTACGAGCAGTACTTC. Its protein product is CATSPTWTSGSYEQYF.

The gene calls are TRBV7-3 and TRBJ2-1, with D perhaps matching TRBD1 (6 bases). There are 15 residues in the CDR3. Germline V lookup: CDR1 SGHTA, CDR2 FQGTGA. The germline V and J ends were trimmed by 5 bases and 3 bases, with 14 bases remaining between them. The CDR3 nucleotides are TGTGCCAGCAGCGTGACGGGGACAAACTACAATGAGCAGTTCTTC. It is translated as CASSVTGTNYNEQFF.

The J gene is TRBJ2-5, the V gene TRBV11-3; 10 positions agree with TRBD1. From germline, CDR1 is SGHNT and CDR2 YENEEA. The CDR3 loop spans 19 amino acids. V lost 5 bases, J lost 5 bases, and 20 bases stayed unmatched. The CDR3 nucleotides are TGTGCCAGCAGCCAACACAAAGTGGGACAGGGGATGGTTTTGGAGACCCAGTACTTC. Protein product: CASSQHKVGQGMVLETQYF.

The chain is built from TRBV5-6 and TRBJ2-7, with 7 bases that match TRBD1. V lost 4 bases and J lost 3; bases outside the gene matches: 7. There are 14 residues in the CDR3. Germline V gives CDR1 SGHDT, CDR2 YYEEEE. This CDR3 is CASSRDRVGYEQYF. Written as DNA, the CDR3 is TGTGCCAGCAGCAGAGACAGGGTGGGCTACGAGCAGTACTTC.

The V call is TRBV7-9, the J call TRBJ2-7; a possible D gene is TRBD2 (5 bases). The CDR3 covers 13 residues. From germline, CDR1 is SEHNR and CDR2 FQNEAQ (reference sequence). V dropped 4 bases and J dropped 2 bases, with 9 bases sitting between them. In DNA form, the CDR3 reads TGTGCCAGCAGCTCTCGGGGTACCTACGAGCAGTACTTC. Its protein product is CASSSRGTYEQYF.

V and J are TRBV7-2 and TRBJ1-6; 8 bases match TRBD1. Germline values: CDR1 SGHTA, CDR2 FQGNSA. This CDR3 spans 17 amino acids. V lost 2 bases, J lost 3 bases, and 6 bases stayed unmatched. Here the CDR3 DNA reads TGTGCCAGCAGCTTAAGAGCAGGGGGCTTCTATAATTCACCCCTCCACTTT. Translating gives CASSLRAGGFYNSPLHF.